Described below is a single T cell receptor beta chain sequence and its context. This sample was taken from a study of T cell changes during pregnancy in multiple sclerosis. TCRdb's table, derived via immunoSEQ multiplex PCR, lists solely in-frame clones and lacks some. Here the sample spans 50,000 to 65,000 clones, 91% being singletons. The source of this sequence is a female donor with multiple sclerosis, enrolled in a pregnancy study. Sample: CD4+ T cells from peripheral blood mononuclear cells, taken in the first trimester of pregnancy.

Here the CDR3 reads CASTRSEATYEQYF. The CDR3 DNA reads TGTGCCAGCACCCGGTCGGAGGCTACCTACGAGCAGTACTTC. This sequence joins TRBV6-4 and TRBJ2-7; tentatively, D is TRBD2 (5 bases). The CDR3 has 14 amino acids. Trimming took 7 bases from V and 2 from J, leaving 15 bases between them. Per the germline V gene, CDR1 is MRHNA and CDR2 is SNTAGT.